The 26 T cell receptor beta chains in this list originate from one sample, sequenced in a study of OX40 agonist ivuxolimab in advanced cancers. Produced via immunoSEQ multiplex PCR; TCRdb's table is partial and in-frame only. The data show 80,000 to 100,000 clones, roughly 87% seen once. Source: CD4+ or CD8+ T cells sorted from blood, taken in a trial of the OX40 agonist ivuxolimab. These receptors all come from an adult with an advanced solid tumor such as melanoma, head and neck, liver or kidney cancer.

The chain links TRBV9 to TRBJ2-3; either TRBD1 or TRBD2 may fit D (6 bases each). Per the germline V gene, CDR1 is SGDLS and CDR2 is YYNGEE. V gave up 0 bases and J gave up 6 bases, with 17 bases separating them. The CDR3 totals 16 residues. CDR3 amino acids: CASSVGEGGNGDTQYF. The CDR3 bases are TGTGCCAGCAGCGTAGGTGAGGGGGGTAATGGGGATACGCAGTATTTT.

This chain links TRBV7-8 with TRBJ2-5, with TRBD2 matching 8 bases. V gave up 8 bases and J gave up 6 bases; unmatched junction bases: 17. The CDR3 spans 16 residues. Germline V gene lookup returns CDR1 SGHVS and CDR2 FQNEAQ. CDR3 in DNA: TGTGCCAGCGGCCCCATCGGGGGGGCGATTAGGAAGACCCAGTACTTC. Protein sequence: CASGPIGGAIRKTQYF.

The V gene is TRBV27, the J gene TRBJ2-3, with D uncertain. V was cut by 3 bases and J by 4 bases, with 14 bases left in between. Germline loops: CDR1 MNHEY, CDR2 SMNVEV (reference sequence). The CDR3 extends over 15 amino acids. CDR3 residues: CASSFYQVPADTQYF. The CDR3 bases are TGTGCCAGCAGTTTCTACCAGGTCCCCGCAGATACGCAGTATTTT.

The rearrangement uses TRBV7-9 and TRBJ1-4; D unresolved. Germline V CDR1 and CDR2: SEHNR, FQNEAQ (reference sequence). V was clipped by 5 bases and J by 5 bases, with 9 bases between them. CDR3 size: 13 residues. The CDR3: CASSPPGNEKLFF. The CDR3 nucleotides read TGTGCCAGCAGCCCCCCGGGAAATGAAAAACTGTTTTTT.

V and J are TRBV11-2 and TRBJ1-5; D is unresolved. The V gene lost 5 bases and the J gene lost 2 bases, with 10 bases spanning the gap. Germline assignment: CDR1 SGHAT and CDR2 FQNNGV. The CDR3 has 14 amino acids. In DNA, the CDR3 is TGTGCCAGCAGCCCTTCGGACGGCAATCAGCCCCAGCATTTT. This encodes CASSPSDGNQPQHF.

CDR3 region: CASSLYGQPQHF. CDR3 DNA sequence: TGTGCCAGCAGTTTATACGGACAGCCCCAGCATTTT. V is TRBV27 and J is TRBJ1-5, with D uncertain. This CDR3 has 12 residues. Germline values: CDR1 MNHEY, CDR2 SMNVEV (reference sequence). V lost 1 base to trimming and J lost 7 bases, with 5 bases between them.

The chain has TRBV7-9 and TRBJ2-7; D perhaps matches TRBD1 (6 bases). The length of the CDR3 is 14 residues. CDR1 is SEHNR, CDR2 FQNEAQ, per germline (reference sequence). V lost 4 bases, J lost 3 bases, and 13 bases lay in between. The CDR3 nucleotides read TGTGCCAGCAGCTCCCAAGGACAGATCTACGAGCAGTACTTC. Encoded protein: CASSSQGQIYEQYF.

In this sample, this clone turned up once. This sequence joins TRBV9 and TRBJ2-6; D is unclear. This CDR3 region has 17 residues. Per germline, CDR1 SGDLS and CDR2 YYNGEE. The V and J ends lost 3 bases and 0 bases respectively, with 13 bases between them. In DNA, the CDR3 is TGTGCCAGCAGCGCCTCGCCCCCAAGCTCTGGGGCCAACGTCCTGACTTTC. This encodes CASSASPPSSGANVLTF.

Here the CDR3 DNA reads TGTGCCACCCGCGGGGTGAGACCCGGGTCCACTGAAGCTTTCTTT. This sequence encodes CATRGVRPGSTEAFF. This chain links TRBV7-9 with TRBJ1-1; D unresolved. This CDR3 has 15 residues. Trimming cost V 10 bases and J 4 bases, with 22 bases left between them. Germline loops: CDR1 SEHNR, CDR2 FQNEAQ (reference sequence).

The chain carries TRBV6-6 and TRBJ1-4; D unclear. Germline loops: CDR1 MNHNY, CDR2 SVGAGI (reference sequence). This CDR3 spans 14 amino acids. Trimming took 6 bases from V and 6 from J, leaving 14 bases between them. The CDR3 loop is CASSLGGLDEKLFF. The CDR3 bases are TGTGCCAGCAGCCTAGGAGGACTGGATGAAAAACTGTTTTTT.

CDR3 sequence: CASSAGQATNYGYTF. The CDR3 nucleotides read TGTGCCAGCAGCGCGGGACAGGCGACTAACTATGGCTACACCTTC. This sequence joins TRBV7-8 and TRBJ1-2; 8 nucleotides match TRBD1. The CDR3 sequence is 15 residues long. The ends lost 5 bases at V and 0 bases at J; junction bases unmatched: 5. CDR1 and CDR2 from the germline V gene are SGHVS and FQNEAQ.

This chain joins TRBV7-8 and TRBJ2-7; 7 bases match TRBD1. The length of the CDR3 is 14 residues. The germline V gene encodes CDR1 SGHVS and CDR2 FQNEAQ. Trimming took 5 bases from V and 2 from J; bases not matched to a gene: 6. The CDR3 sequence is CASSLRDSPYEQYF. CDR3 DNA: TGTGCCAGCAGCCTCCGGGACAGTCCCTACGAGCAGTACTTC.

This clone has just a few counts. The genes are TRBV2 and TRBJ1-2; the D is unclear. Germline lookup yields CDR1 SNHLY and CDR2 FYNNEI. Trimming removed 8 bases at V and 1 base at J, with 14 bases between. The CDR3 totals 14 residues. In DNA, the CDR3 is TGTGCCAGCGCCCAGACGGTCTTTAACTATGGCTACACCTTC. It encodes CASAQTVFNYGYTF.

The genes are TRBV28 and TRBJ2-7; D is unclear. Germline V gene sequence: CDR1 MDHEN, CDR2 SYDVKM. Trimming took 6 bases from V and 12 from J, leaving 21 bases between them. The CDR3 runs to 13 residues. The CDR3 region has the DNA TGTGCCAGCAGCCGTCCAGGACGGTCCATGGGGTACTTC. It codes for CASSRPGRSMGYF.

The rearrangement joins TRBV2 to TRBJ1-1, with D hard to call. This CDR3 has 13 amino acids. V was clipped by 5 bases and J by 1 base, with 8 bases between them. Per germline, CDR1 SNHLY and CDR2 FYNNEI. This CDR3 is CASSWMRNTEAFF. The CDR3 nucleotides read TGTGCCAGCAGTTGGATGAGGAACACTGAAGCTTTCTTT.

The chain combines TRBV6-6 with TRBJ2-7; unclear D gene. CDR3 length: 14 amino acids. CDR1 is MNHNY, CDR2 SVGAGI, per germline (reference sequence). V shed 0 bases and J shed 10 bases, with 16 bases lying between them. The CDR3 reads CASSYSNLGESQYF. In DNA form, the CDR3 reads TGTGCCAGCAGTTACTCGAATTTAGGCGAAAGTCAGTACTTC.

In its sample, this clone was seen many times. The V call is TRBV2, the J call TRBJ1-5; D perhaps matches TRBD1 (5 bases). V lost 6 bases to trimming and J lost 6 bases, with 18 bases between them. This CDR3 contains 15 residues. Germline V gene sequence: CDR1 SNHLY, CDR2 FYNNEI. The CDR3 bases are TGTGCCAGCAGCCCCCCACAGGCCCCCGGTCAGCCCCAGCATTTT. Amino acid sequence: CASSPPQAPGQPQHF.

The chain combines TRBV18 with TRBJ1-5; no definite D call. This CDR3 is 16 amino acids long. Per germline, CDR1 KGHSH and CDR2 LQKENI. V was trimmed by 3 bases and J by 0 bases, leaving 12 bases between them. As DNA, the CDR3 is TGTGCCAGCTCACCGCGCGGAGCTTATAGCAATCAGCCCCAGCATTTT. This gives the protein CASSPRGAYSNQPQHF.

CDR3 DNA: TGCGCCAGCAGCTTGAACGGACAGGGATACCAAGAGACCCAGTACTTC. Its translation is CASSLNGQGYQETQYF. The chain is built from TRBV5-1 and TRBJ2-5; 8 nucleotides agree with TRBD1. The CDR3 runs 16 residues. The germline V gene has CDR1 SGHRS and CDR2 YFSETQ. V gave up 1 base and J gave up 0 bases; unmatched junction bases: 5.

This clone was seen a few times. The V call is TRBV7-9, the J call TRBJ1-1; D uncertain. Germline-derived CDR1 and CDR2 are SEHNR and FQNEAQ (reference sequence). The CDR3 has 14 residues. The V gene lost 3 bases and the J gene lost 1 base, with 9 bases spanning the gap. The CDR3 is CASSFYDGNTEAFF. DNA of the CDR3: TGTGCCAGCAGCTTTTACGACGGGAACACTGAAGCTTTCTTT. Looking up the rest from reference TRBV7-9 and TRBJ1-1 gives the full variable domain: DTGVSQNPRHKITKRGQNVTFRCDPISEHNRLYWYRQTLGQGPEFLTYFQNEAQLEKSRLLSDRFSAERPKGSFSTLEIQRTEQGDSAMYLCASSFYDGNTEAFFGQGTRLTVV.

The rearrangement links TRBV16 to TRBJ1-2, with D hard to call. Germline-derived CDR1 and CDR2 are KGHSY and FQNENV. The V and J ends lost 0 bases and 7 bases respectively, with 9 bases between them. There are 13 residues in the CDR3. Here the CDR3 reads CASSQSMERGYTF. The CDR3 coding sequence is TGTGCCAGCAGCCAATCGATGGAGCGTGGCTACACCTTC.

The chain uses TRBV7-2 and TRBJ2-2; possibly TRBD1 for D (6 bases). Trimming stripped 5 bases from V and 4 bases from J, with 14 bases between. This CDR3 is built from 15 residues. Germline V lookup: CDR1 SGHTA, CDR2 FQGNSA. CDR3 loop: CASSPRTDGTGELFF. CDR3 nucleotide sequence: TGTGCCAGCAGCCCCCGGACAGACGGCACCGGGGAGCTGTTTTTT.

The V gene is TRBV5-1, the J gene TRBJ2-2; D is possibly TRBD1 (6 bases). The CDR3 runs 14 residues. Germline lookup yields CDR1 SGHRS and CDR2 YFSETQ. Trimming left V 5 bases short and J 5 bases short, with 13 bases between. CDR3 region: CASSSYRETGELFF. In DNA, the CDR3 is TGCGCCAGCAGTTCTTACAGGGAAACCGGGGAGCTGTTTTTT.

The rearrangement links TRBV28 to TRBJ2-2; D is unresolved. Trimming removed 5 bases at V and 8 bases at J, with 12 bases between. The CDR3 is 13 amino acids. Germline V gene sequence: CDR1 MDHEN, CDR2 SYDVKM. The CDR3 coding sequence is TGTGCCAGCAGTCTCCCCCAGGAGGGGGAGCTGTTTTTT. Its protein is CASSLPQEGELFF.

V gene TRBV7-9 combines with J gene TRBJ2-3, with 14 bases that match TRBD2. This CDR3 region has 15 residues. V was clipped by 4 bases and J by 4 bases; unmatched bases: 1. Germline CDR1 is SEHNR and CDR2 is FQNEAQ (reference sequence). The CDR3 region is CASSSGLAGADTQYF. In nucleotides, the CDR3 is TGTGCCAGCAGCTCGGGACTAGCGGGGGCAGATACGCAGTATTTT.

The chain links TRBV6-6 to TRBJ2-1, with D tentatively TRBD2 (6 bases). The CDR3 totals 13 residues. The V gene lost 8 bases and the J gene lost 1 base, with 9 bases spanning the gap. CDR1 MNHNY and CDR2 SVGAGI come from the germline V gene (reference sequence). CDR3 sequence reads: CASGGRSYNEQFF. In DNA form, the CDR3 reads TGTGCCAGCGGTGGGAGGTCCTACAATGAGCAGTTCTTC.